This T cell receptor (beta chain) is from a study of vaccination and CD4 T cells after COVID-19. Study results and limitations: Among those convalescent, a median about 90% of reactive clones emerged solely post-vaccination. Median SARS-CoV-2-reactive clonotype numbers went up from roughly 21 to 40, but not significantly.

With V trimmed by 5 bases and J by 3 bases, 8 bases remained unmatched. Germline V gene sequence: CDR1 SNHLY, CDR2 FYNNEI. CDR3 length: 15 residues. The Oncomine TCR Beta short-read assay was what sequenced the DNA obtained from cultured CD4+ T cells. Someone extracted genomic DNA from cultured CD4+ T cells. TCRdb recomputed calls from the PCR reads with MiXCR, one row per CDR3 protein. In the table there are fewer than 3,000 distinct CDR3 sequences, over 15% of which are singletons. With respect to this clonotype: Its antigen is not identified.

Sample treatment: roughly ten-day PBMC culture with coronavirus spike peptide pools or control peptides (ViraFEST assay). Gathered ahead of the COVID-19 pandemic (2011-2018) were the CD4+ T cells of the unexposed donor. Medium was half-exchanged with fresh IL-2 medium on days 3 and 7. V and J are TRBV2 and TRBJ2-3, with TRBD1 identical over 7 bases. The receptor was isolated from a human donor in good health. Sequencing was carried out using CD4+ T cells from blood, cultured in vitro. CDR3 coding DNA: TGTGCCAGCAGTCCACTCGACAGGGTGACAGATACGCAGTATTTT. It encodes CASSPLDRVTDTQYF.